The entry below gives a single T cell receptor beta chain sequence along with its context. This specimen belongs to a study of shared T cell receptors in the human thymus. Libraries were prepared by immunoSEQ multiplex PCR; TCRdb keeps only in-frame clonotypes and omits some of them. The repertoire holds hundreds of thousands of clones, with approximately 87% as singletons. The germline CDR1 and CDR2 sequences are MNHEY and SMNVEV (reference sequence). Between the trimmed V and J ends, which lost 5 bases and 0 bases, there was a span of 11 bases. This CDR3 is built from 15 residues. The same data also contributed to another study, on human thymus T cells. In that study: Immunologically healthy infants in Finland undergoing congenital heart defect surgery were the donors. Thymus tissue for the work was resected from patients undergoing corrective heart surgery.

The chain employs TRBV27 and TRBJ2-1, with D tentatively TRBD2 (6 bases). Material: thymocytes. This receptor was obtained from a boy younger than two with a congenital heart defect. CDR3 sequence: CASSETRSSYNEQFF. The DNA of the CDR3 is TGTGCCAGCAGTGAGACTAGGAGCTCCTACAATGAGCAGTTCTTC.